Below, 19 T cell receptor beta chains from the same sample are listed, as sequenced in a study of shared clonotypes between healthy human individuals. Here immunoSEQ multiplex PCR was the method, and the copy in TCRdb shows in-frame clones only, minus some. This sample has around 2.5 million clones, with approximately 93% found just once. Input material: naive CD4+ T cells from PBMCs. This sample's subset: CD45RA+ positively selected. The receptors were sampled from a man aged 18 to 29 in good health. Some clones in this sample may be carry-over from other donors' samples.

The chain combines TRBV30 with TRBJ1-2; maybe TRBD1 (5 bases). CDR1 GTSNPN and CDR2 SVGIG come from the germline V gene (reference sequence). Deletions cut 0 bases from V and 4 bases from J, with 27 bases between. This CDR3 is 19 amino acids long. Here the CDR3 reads CAWSVGRVSTLVSIYGYTF. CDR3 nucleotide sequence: TGTGCCTGGAGTGTGGGCAGGGTTTCCACTCTGGTCAGCATCTATGGCTACACCTTC.

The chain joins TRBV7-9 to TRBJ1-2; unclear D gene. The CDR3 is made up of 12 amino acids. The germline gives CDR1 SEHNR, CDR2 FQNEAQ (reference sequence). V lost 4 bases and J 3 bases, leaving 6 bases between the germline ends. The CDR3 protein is CASSSRDYGYTF. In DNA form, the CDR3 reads TGTGCCAGCAGCTCTAGGGACTATGGCTACACCTTC. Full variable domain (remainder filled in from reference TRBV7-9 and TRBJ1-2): DTGVSQNPRHKITKRGQNVTFRCDPISEHNRLYWYRQTLGQGPEFLTYFQNEAQLEKSRLLSDRFSAERPKGSFSTLEIQRTEQGDSAMYLCASSSRDYGYTFGSGTRLTVV.

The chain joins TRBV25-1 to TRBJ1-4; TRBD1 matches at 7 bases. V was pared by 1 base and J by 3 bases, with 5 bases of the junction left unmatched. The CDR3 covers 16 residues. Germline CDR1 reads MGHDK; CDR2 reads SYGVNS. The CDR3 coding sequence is TGTGCCAGCAGTGAATCAGGGGGAAGCCCTAATGAAAAACTGTTTTTT. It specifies CASSESGGSPNEKLFF.

The CDR3 protein is CASIYPQGYNEQFF. In nucleotides, the CDR3 is TGCGCCAGCATCTACCCTCAGGGGTACAATGAGCAGTTCTTC. This chain links TRBV23-1 with TRBJ2-1; D is possibly TRBD1 (6 bases). TRBV23-1 is labeled an ORF, and its function is uncertain. This CDR3 has 14 residues. Deletions cut 7 bases from V and 4 bases from J, with 14 bases between.

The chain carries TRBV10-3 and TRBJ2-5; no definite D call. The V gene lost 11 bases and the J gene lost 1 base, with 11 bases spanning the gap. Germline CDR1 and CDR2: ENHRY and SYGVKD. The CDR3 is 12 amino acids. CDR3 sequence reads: CASSRLQETQYF. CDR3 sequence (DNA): TGTGCCTCTAGTAGGCTCCAAGAGACCCAGTACTTC.

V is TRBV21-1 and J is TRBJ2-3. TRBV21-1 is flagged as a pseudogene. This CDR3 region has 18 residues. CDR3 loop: CASSKPIGESSTADTQYF. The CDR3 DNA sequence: TGTGCCAGCAGCAAGCCAATTGGGGAATCCAGCACGGCAGATACGCAGTATTTT.

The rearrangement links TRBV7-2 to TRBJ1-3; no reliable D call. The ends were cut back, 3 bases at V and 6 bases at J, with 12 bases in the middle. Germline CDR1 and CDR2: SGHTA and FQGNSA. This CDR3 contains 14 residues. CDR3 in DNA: TGTGCCAGCAGCTTCTCAGGACCCGAAAACACCATATATTTT. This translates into CASSFSGPENTIYF.

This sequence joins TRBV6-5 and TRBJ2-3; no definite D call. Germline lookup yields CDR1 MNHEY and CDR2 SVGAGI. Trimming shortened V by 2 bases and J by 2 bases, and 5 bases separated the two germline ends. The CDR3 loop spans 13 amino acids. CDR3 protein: CASSYEHTDTQYF. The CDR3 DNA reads TGTGCCAGCAGTTACGAGCACACAGATACGCAGTATTTT.

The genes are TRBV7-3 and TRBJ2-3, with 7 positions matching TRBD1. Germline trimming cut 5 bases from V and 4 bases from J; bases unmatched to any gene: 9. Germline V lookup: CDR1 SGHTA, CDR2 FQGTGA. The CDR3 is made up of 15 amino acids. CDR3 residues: CASSPRQGEPDTQYF. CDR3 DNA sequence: TGTGCCAGCAGCCCCCGACAGGGTGAGCCAGATACGCAGTATTTT.

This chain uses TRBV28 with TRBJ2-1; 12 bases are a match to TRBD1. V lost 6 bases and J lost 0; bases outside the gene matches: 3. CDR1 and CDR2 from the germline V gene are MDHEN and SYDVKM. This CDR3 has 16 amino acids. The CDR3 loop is CASRGQGASSYNEQFF. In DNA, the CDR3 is TGTGCCAGCAGGGGACAGGGGGCTAGCTCCTACAATGAGCAGTTCTTC. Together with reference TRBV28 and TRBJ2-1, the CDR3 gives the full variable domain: DVKVTQSSRYLVKRTGEKVFLECVQDMDHENMFWYRQDPGLGLRLIYFSYDVKMKEKGDIPEGYSVSREKKERFSLILESASTNQTSMYLCASRGQGASSYNEQFFGPGTRLTVL.

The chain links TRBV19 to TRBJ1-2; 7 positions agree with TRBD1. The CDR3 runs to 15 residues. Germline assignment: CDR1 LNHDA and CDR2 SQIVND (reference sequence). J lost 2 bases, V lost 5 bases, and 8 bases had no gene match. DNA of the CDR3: TGTGCCAGTAGTGGTGGGGACAGCGGCAACTATGGCTACACCTTC. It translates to CASSGGDSGNYGYTF. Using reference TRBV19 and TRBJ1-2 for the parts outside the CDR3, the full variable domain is DGGITQSPKYLFRKEGQNVTLSCEQNLNHDAMYWYRQDPGQGLRLIYYSQIVNDFQKGDIAEGYSVSREKKESFPLTVTSAQKNPTAFYLCASSGGDSGNYGYTFGSGTRLTVV.

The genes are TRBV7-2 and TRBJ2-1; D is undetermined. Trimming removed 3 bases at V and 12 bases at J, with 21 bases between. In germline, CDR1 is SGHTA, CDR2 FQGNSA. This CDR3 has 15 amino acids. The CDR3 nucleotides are TGTGCCAGCAGCTTTTACTCTGGGTTCCTTAGAGGGCAGTTCTTC. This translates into CASSFYSGFLRGQFF.

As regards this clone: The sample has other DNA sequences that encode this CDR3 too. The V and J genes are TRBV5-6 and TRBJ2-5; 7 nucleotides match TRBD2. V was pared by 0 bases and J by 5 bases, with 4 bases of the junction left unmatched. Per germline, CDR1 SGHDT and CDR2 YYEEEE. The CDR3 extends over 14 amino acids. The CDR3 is CASSLGLREETQYF. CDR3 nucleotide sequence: TGTGCCAGCAGCTTGGGGTTGCGGGAGGAGACCCAGTACTTC.

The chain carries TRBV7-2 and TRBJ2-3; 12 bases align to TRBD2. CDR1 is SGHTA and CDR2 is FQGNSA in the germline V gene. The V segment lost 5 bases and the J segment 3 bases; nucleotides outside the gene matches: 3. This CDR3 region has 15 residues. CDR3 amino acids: CASSHTSGRTDTQYF. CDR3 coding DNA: TGTGCCAGCAGCCATACTAGCGGGAGGACAGATACGCAGTATTTT. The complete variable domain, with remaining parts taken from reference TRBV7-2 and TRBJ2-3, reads GAGVSQSPSNKVTEKGKDVELRCDPISGHTALYWYRQSLGQGLEFLIYFQGNSAPDKSGLPSDRFSAERTGGSVSTLTIQRTQQEDSAVYLCASSHTSGRTDTQYFGPGTRLTVL.

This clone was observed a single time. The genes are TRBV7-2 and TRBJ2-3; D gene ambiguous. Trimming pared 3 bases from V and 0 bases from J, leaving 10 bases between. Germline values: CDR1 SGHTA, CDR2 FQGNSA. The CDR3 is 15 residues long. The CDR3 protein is CASSLQKSSTDTQYF. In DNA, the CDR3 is TGTGCCAGCAGCTTGCAGAAATCTAGCACAGATACGCAGTATTTT.

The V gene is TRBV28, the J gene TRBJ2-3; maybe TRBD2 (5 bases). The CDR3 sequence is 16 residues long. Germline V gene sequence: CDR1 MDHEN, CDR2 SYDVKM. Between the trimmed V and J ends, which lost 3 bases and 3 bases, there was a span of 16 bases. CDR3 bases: TGTGCCAGCAGTTTCGTTGGCGGGTCGATAACAGATACGCAGTATTTT. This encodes CASSFVGGSITDTQYF.

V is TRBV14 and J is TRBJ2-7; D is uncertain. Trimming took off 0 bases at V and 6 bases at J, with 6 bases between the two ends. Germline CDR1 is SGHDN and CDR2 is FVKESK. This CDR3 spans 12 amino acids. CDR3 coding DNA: TGTGCCAGCAGCCAAGATCCCGGCGAGCAGTACTTC. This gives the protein CASSQDPGEQYF.

CDR3 DNA: TGTGCCAGCAGCCAAGTAGCTGGGGGAGGCAACACCGGGGAGCTGTTTTTT. The encoded protein is CASSQVAGGGNTGELFF. The rearrangement uses TRBV14 and TRBJ2-2, with D maybe TRBD2 (6 bases). Trimming pared 1 base from V and 2 bases from J, leaving 14 bases between. CDR3 size: 17 residues. CDR1 is SGHDN, CDR2 FVKESK, per germline.

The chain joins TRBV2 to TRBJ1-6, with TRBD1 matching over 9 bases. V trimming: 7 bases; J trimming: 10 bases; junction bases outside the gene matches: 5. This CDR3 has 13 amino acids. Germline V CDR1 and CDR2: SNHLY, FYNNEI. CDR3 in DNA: TGTGCCAGCATAACAGGGGGCGTATCACCCCTCCACTTT. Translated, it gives CASITGGVSPLHF.